This entry features one TCR beta chain sequence. The antigen remains unidentified. Sequencing was performed with immunoSEQ multiplex PCR; in TCRdb, only in-frame clones are kept and a portion is missing. This table has some 150,000 clones, roughly 86% appearing once. The data are from a study of cytomegalovirus exposure and HLA in healthy donors. The study's findings and limits: Researchers catalogued 164 TCR beta chains as cytomegalovirus-associated. Most TCR sequences were uncommon, yet certain public TCRs appeared in many donors.

The trim removed 5 bases at V and 9 bases at J, leaving 8 bases unmatched. The CDR3 extends over 14 amino acids. CDR1 is SNHLY and CDR2 is FYNNEI in the germline V gene. The specimen was PBMCs. This TCR came from a man aged 18 to 35 in good health and CMV-seropositive. The chain employs TRBV2 and TRBJ2-1; 9 positions agree with TRBD1. CDR3 region: CASSSGTGFFEQFF. The CDR3 region has the DNA TGTGCCAGCAGTTCCGGGACAGGGTTCTTTGAGCAGTTCTTC.